Listed below are T cell receptor beta chains from one sample, sequenced in a study of PD-L1 blockade in urothelial cancer. The table came from immunoSEQ multiplex PCR; TCRdb's copy has only in-frame clones and leaves some out. The table has 54,000 or so clones, approximately 88% seen once. Sequenced here: PBMCs, sampled around atezolizumab (anti-PD-L1) treatment. These receptors were collected from a man in his forties or fifties with urothelial cancer. The CDR3 runs from the conserved cysteine through the conserved F or W. D genes are given only for firm matches. Clone size is given for some rows only: seen once, a few or many times, or a class if the clone is expanded.

v_gene	j_gene	d_gene	abundance	CDR3aa	CDR3nt
TRBV28	TRBJ2-5	TRBD1	once	CASSLLTGGQETQYF	TGTGCCAGCAGTTTACTTACAGGGGGCCAAGAGACCCAGTACTTC
TRBV7-2	TRBJ2-7	NA	once	CASSEGTVSYEQYF	TGTGCCAGCAGCGAGGGAACCGTCTCCTACGAGCAGTACTTC
TRBV10-3	TRBJ1-5	TRBD1	NA	CAISEFERGQGNQPQHF	TGTGCCATCAGTGAGTTTGAGAGGGGGCAAGGCAATCAGCCCCAGCATTTT
TRBV6-4	TRBJ2-3	TRBD2	NA	CASSDTSSGGGTDTQYF	TGTGCCAGCAGTGACACCTCTAGCGGGGGGGGCACAGATACGCAGTATTTT
TRBV15	TRBJ2-1	NA	NA	CATSEGSYNEQFF	TGTGCCACCAGCGAGGGCTCCTACAATGAGCAGTTCTTC
TRBV7-2	TRBJ2-3	TRBD1	NA	CASSPVRDRVTDTQYF	TGTGCCAGCAGCCCGGTGCGGGACAGGGTCACAGATACGCAGTATTTT
TRBV27	TRBJ2-7	NA	NA	CASSLSLANEQYF	TGTGCCAGCAGTTTATCGCTAGCGAACGAGCAGTACTTC
TRBV15	TRBJ1-3	NA	NA	CATSRDSRAGNTIYF	TGTGCCACCAGCAGAGATAGCAGGGCTGGAAACACCATATATTTT
TRBV6-5	TRBJ1-1	NA	once	CASRTTGVTEAFF	TGTGCCAGCAGAACCACCGGGGTGACTGAAGCTTTCTTT
TRBV9	TRBJ2-3	TRBD2	NA	CASSPSGIVTDTQYF	TGTGCCAGCAGCCCTAGCGGGATCGTAACAGATACGCAGTATTTT
TRBV7-8	TRBJ1-2	NA	NA	CASSSDFLDYGYTF	TGTGCCAGCAGCTCGGACTTCTTAGACTATGGCTACACCTTC
TRBV4-1	TRBJ1-1	TRBD1	NA	CASSQGFGTGLTTEAFF	TGCGCCAGCAGCCAAGGATTCGGGACAGGGTTGACCACTGAAGCTTTCTTT
TRBV30	TRBJ2-5	NA	few	CAWSVQGETQYF	TGTGCCTGGAGTGTACAGGGTGAGACCCAGTACTTC
TRBV7-3	TRBJ2-1	TRBD2	NA	CASSLLGAGAPYNEQFF	TGTGCCAGCAGCTTATTGGGAGCGGGGGCCCCCTACAATGAGCAGTTCTTC
TRBV5-4	TRBJ2-1	TRBD2	NA	CASSLLAGGTYNEQFF	TGTGCCAGCAGCTTATTAGCGGGAGGTACCTACAATGAGCAGTTCTTC
TRBV12-2	TRBJ2-7	NA	NA	CASRSVAGIGYEQYF	TGTGCAAGTCGCTCCGTAGCGGGAATCGGCTACGAGCAGTACTTC
TRBV29-1	TRBJ2-3	TRBD1	NA	CSVGVVWDRGGTDTQYF	TGCAGCGTTGGAGTCGTGTGGGACAGGGGGGGGACAGATACGCAGTATTTT
TRBV5-1	TRBJ2-4	TRBD1	NA	CASSLGAAGGAQYF	TGCGCCAGCAGCTTGGGGGCCGCAGGGGGCGCTCAGTACTTC
TRBV13	TRBJ1-3	NA	NA	CASSLVRASSGNTIYF	TGTGCCAGCAGCTTAGTGCGGGCTTCCTCTGGAAACACCATATATTTT
TRBV28	TRBJ1-4	NA	NA	CASSPPAGSPGEKLFF	TGTGCCAGCAGTCCTCCAGCGGGGTCCCCGGGGGAAAAACTGTTTTTT
TRBV7-8	TRBJ2-1	NA	NA	CASITGSIGSYNEQFF	TGTGCCAGCATTACCGGGTCCATCGGTTCATACAATGAGCAGTTCTTC
TRBV10-3	TRBJ2-3	TRBD1	NA	CAISAGTASDTQYF	TGTGCCATCAGTGCCGGGACAGCCTCAGATACGCAGTATTTT
TRBV11-3	TRBJ2-1	TRBD2	NA	CASSSGLALNEQFF	TGTGCCAGCAGCTCTGGACTAGCCCTCAATGAGCAGTTCTTC
TRBV4-1	TRBJ2-3	NA	NA	CASSQPTAGIDTQYF	TGCGCCAGCAGCCAACCCACGGCAGGCATTGATACGCAGTATTTT
TRBV4-3	TRBJ2-2	TRBD2	NA	CASSQVVTSGRTGELFF	TGCGCCAGCAGCCAAGTTGTGACTAGCGGGAGGACCGGGGAGCTGTTTTTT
TRBV29-1	TRBJ2-3	NA	NA	CSVGLRVGTDTQYF	TGCAGCGTTGGCTTGAGGGTTGGCACAGATACGCAGTATTTT
TRBV5-1	TRBJ1-2	NA	NA	CASSLEGQAYGYTF	TGCGCCAGCAGCTTGGAGGGACAAGCCTATGGCTACACCTTC
TRBV7-2	TRBJ1-2	TRBD1	NA	CASSLARGQGYTF	TGTGCCAGCAGCTTAGCCAGGGGGCAGGGCTACACCTTC
TRBV19	TRBJ2-1	NA	NA	CASNGQGIYNEQFF	TGTGCCAGTAATGGTCAGGGCATATACAATGAGCAGTTCTTC
TRBV5-4	TRBJ2-7	TRBD2	few	CASSPSTSGAYEQYF	TGTGCCAGCAGCCCCTCGACTAGCGGGGCCTACGAGCAGTACTTC
TRBV6-1	TRBJ2-4	TRBD1	NA	CASSEGWDRVNIQYF	TGTGCCAGCAGTGAAGGTTGGGACAGGGTTAACATTCAGTACTTC
TRBV19	TRBJ2-7	TRBD1	NA	CASSRDRTYEQYF	TGTGCCAGTAGCCGGGACAGGACCTACGAGCAGTACTTC
TRBV14	TRBJ2-7	NA	NA	CASSHMGTGSWYEQYF	TGTGCCAGCAGCCACATGGGTACAGGGTCTTGGTACGAGCAGTACTTC
TRBV10-3	TRBJ1-1	NA	once	CAISEGQGTEAFF	TGTGCCATCAGTGAAGGGCAGGGCACTGAAGCTTTCTTT
TRBV2	TRBJ2-1	TRBD1	NA	CASSETGGWEQFF	TGTGCCAGCAGCGAGACAGGGGGATGGGAGCAGTTCTTC
TRBV2	TRBJ1-5	TRBD1	NA	CASSESPTGSLLRSNQPQHF	TGTGCCAGCAGTGAATCCCCGACAGGGTCTCTCCTGAGAAGCAATCAGCCCCAGCATTTT
TRBV14	TRBJ2-7	NA	NA	CASSQWSGSNPYEQYF	TGTGCCAGCAGCCAATGGTCGGGGAGTAACCCCTACGAGCAGTACTTC
TRBV18	TRBJ1-3	NA	NA	CASSTGGISGNTIYF	TGTGCCAGCTCAACCGGCGGTATCTCTGGAAACACCATATATTTT
TRBV21-1	TRBJ1-1	NA	NA	CASSKIERRNTEAFF	TGTGCCAGCAGCAAAATAGAAAGGAGGAACACTGAAGCTTTCTTT
TRBV6-5	TRBJ2-7	TRBD2	NA	CASTPRGGNYEQYF	TGTGCCAGCACCCCTCGGGGGGGTAACTACGAGCAGTACTTC
TRBV6-1	TRBJ2-1	TRBD2	NA	CASSVVAGAFNEQFF	TGTGCCAGCAGTGTTGTAGCGGGGGCCTTTAATGAGCAGTTCTTC
TRBV2	TRBJ2-2	NA	NA	CASILAPGELFF	TGTGCCAGCATCCTAGCGCCCGGGGAGCTGTTTTTT
TRBV2	TRBJ1-3	NA	NA	CASSGGQKGNTIYF	TGTGCCAGCAGTGGCGGACAGAAGGGAAACACCATATATTTT
TRBV19	TRBJ2-4	TRBD1	NA	CASSIQGATKNIQYF	TGTGCCAGTAGTATCCAGGGGGCAACCAAAAACATTCAGTACTTC
TRBV20-1	TRBJ1-2	NA	NA	CSAQQGSGYTF	TGCAGTGCTCAACAGGGAAGTGGCTACACCTTC
TRBV9	TRBJ2-1	TRBD1	NA	CASSPRDRNHNEQFF	TGTGCCAGCAGCCCAAGGGACAGGAACCACAATGAGCAGTTCTTC
TRBV29-1	TRBJ1-3	NA	NA	CSVGPGSGNTIYF	TGCAGCGTTGGGCCAGGGTCTGGAAACACCATATATTTT
TRBV27	TRBJ2-2	NA	NA	CASSLSSTGELFF	TGTGCCAGCAGTTTATCTAGCACCGGGGAGCTGTTTTTT
TRBV7-8	TRBJ1-1	NA	NA	CASSLPGENTEAFF	TGTGCCAGCAGCTTACCAGGGGAGAACACTGAAGCTTTCTTT
TRBV7-2	TRBJ2-5	TRBD2	NA	CASSLASGSPETQYF	TGTGCCAGCAGCTTAGCTAGCGGGAGCCCAGAGACCCAGTACTTC
TRBV7-2	TRBJ2-2	TRBD2	few	CASRNGLAGGPNTGELFF	TGTGCCAGCAGAAATGGACTAGCGGGAGGGCCGAACACCGGGGAGCTGTTTTTT
TRBV9	TRBJ2-3	TRBD2	NA	CASSVGASGGTDTQYF	TGTGCCAGCAGCGTAGGGGCGAGCGGGGGCACAGATACGCAGTATTTT